This T cell receptor beta chain was found in a study of Ad26.COV2.S vaccination and SARS-CoV-2 variants. Data came from immunoSEQ multiplex PCR; TCRdb stores just in-frame clones and leaves some out. Of approximately 300,000 clones in the sample, around 84% are singletons; the top ten hold 1.9%. CDR1 is SGHRS and CDR2 is YFSETQ in the germline V gene. This CDR3 has 14 residues. V trimming: 4 bases; J trimming: 6 bases; junction bases outside the gene matches: 9. Treatment noted: roughly 18 received Ad26.COV2.S at low or high dose, single or two shots; 5 received placebo; per-sample allocation not given. It was on day 63 after the first vaccine or placebo injection that samples were taken.

The chain combines TRBV5-1 with TRBJ1-2; 7 bases line up with TRBD1. This TCR came from a person aged 18 to 65 who received the Ad26.COV2.S COVID-19 vaccine or a placebo. The source was peripheral blood, collected in a trial of Ad26.COV2.S vaccine versus placebo. CDR3 sequence reads: CASSPIRGGDGYTF. CDR3 sequence (DNA): TGCGCCAGCAGCCCCATCAGGGGGGGGGATGGCTACACCTTC. Full variable domain (missing parts from reference TRBV5-1 and TRBJ1-2): KAGVTQTPRYLIKTRGQQVTLSCSPISGHRSVSWYQQTPGQGLQFLFEYFSETQRNKGNFPGRFSGRQFSNSRSEMNVSTLELGDSALYLCASSPIRGGDGYTFGSGTRLTVV.